The 30 T cell receptor beta chains below come from one sample, sequenced in a study of T cells in Graves' hyperthyroidism and ophthalmopathy (dated by TCRdb to about 2019). Library preparation was by multiplex PCR. Sequencing relied on an Illumina HiSeq 2000. Amplification of TCR beta CDR3 regions was carried out from RNA transcripts. The TCR CDR3 was subjected to a first round of RT-PCR using the HTBI primer set and the Qiagen OneStep RT-PCR kit. The public reads were reprocessed in TCRdb via fastp at Q25 and MiXCR, keeping in-frame beta chains. One record per CDR3 amino acid sequence lists the most common genes and DNA. Counted in this sample were around 400,000 distinct CDR3 sequences; about 13% of them appeared once. The ten largest account for about 9.1% of the sample. Specimen: blood. The receptors originated from a woman aged 18-35 years with Graves' hyperthyroidism.

The sample holds many counts of this clonotype. The chain joins TRBV30 to TRBJ2-3; tentative D call: TRBD1 (5 bases). The germline V gene encodes CDR1 GTSNPN and CDR2 SVGIG (reference sequence). The length of the CDR3 is 15 residues. The V end was cut by 2 bases, the J end by 0 bases, with 12 bases between. CDR3 coding DNA: TGTGCCTGGAGTTCCCTGGGGCCCAGCACAGATACGCAGTATTTT. This codes for CAWSSLGPSTDTQYF.

This clonotype was seen repeatedly, ten times or more. J is TRBJ2-5 and V is TRBV20-1, with D perhaps matching TRBD1 or TRBD2 (5 bases each). This CDR3 is 11 amino acids long. V shed 1 base and J shed 7 bases, with 7 bases lying between them. Germline lookup yields CDR1 DFQATT and CDR2 SNEGSKA (reference sequence). The CDR3 is CSARVGGTQYF. The CDR3 DNA reads as TGCAGTGCTAGAGTTGGGGGGACCCAGTACTTC.

This clonotype was recorded at least ten times. The chain combines TRBV30 with TRBJ1-1; TRBD1 matches 11 bases. CDR1 GTSNPN and CDR2 SVGIG come from the germline V gene (reference sequence). V shed 1 base and J 8 bases; nucleotides not matched to a gene: 9. This CDR3 has 15 residues. This chain's CDR3 is CAWSAGQGERSEAFF. In DNA, the CDR3 is TGTGCCTGGAGTGCGGGACAGGGGGAAAGGTCGGAAGCTTTCTTT.

The J gene is TRBJ2-1, the V gene TRBV20-1; D gene uncertain. Per germline, CDR1 DFQATT and CDR2 SNEGSKA (reference sequence). The CDR3 contains 15 residues. Trimming took off 7 bases at V and 9 bases at J, with 25 bases between the two ends. CDR3 protein: CSVYNLRDSGSEQFF. As DNA, the CDR3 is TGCAGTGTTTATAATCTTAGAGATAGTGGAAGTGAGCAGTTCTTC.

This clonotype has a handful of counts. The genes are TRBV11-2 and TRBJ2-3, with D possibly being TRBD1 or TRBD2 (5 bases each). The CDR3 runs to 15 residues. Germline CDR1 is SGHAT and CDR2 is FQNNGV. V lost 4 bases and J 0 bases, leaving 11 bases between the germline ends. The CDR3 is CASSWDGSSTDTQYF. CDR3 DNA: TGTGCCAGCAGCTGGGACGGTTCTAGCACAGATACGCAGTATTTT.

The table lists this clonotype with many counts. This chain joins TRBV5-1 and TRBJ2-1, with a possible D match to TRBD2 (6 bases). With 3 bases removed from V and 5 bases from J, the gap between germline ends came to 9 bases. The germline V gene has CDR1 SGHRS and CDR2 YFSETQ. The CDR3 length is 13 residues. The CDR3 region is CASSSRLDNEQFF. In DNA, the CDR3 is TGCGCCAGCAGCTCCCGACTAGACAATGAGCAGTTCTTC.

This clonotype was counted at least ten times. V is TRBV20-1 and J is TRBJ1-6, with D possibly matching TRBD1 (5 bases). The CDR3 contains 12 residues. Germline V lookup: CDR1 DFQATT, CDR2 SNEGSKA (reference sequence). V was shortened by 3 bases and J by 8 bases, with 8 bases between the two germline ends. For the CDR3, the DNA is TGCAGTGCTAGTCTGGGGGATTCACCCCTCCACTTT. As protein: CSASLGDSPLHF.

This clonotype was detected ten times or more. The chain couples TRBV18 to TRBJ1-1; D remains ambiguous. Trimming removed 3 bases from V and 3 bases from J, with 11 bases in between. Germline V gene lookup returns CDR1 KGHSH and CDR2 LQKENI. This CDR3 region has 14 residues. CDR3 DNA: TGTGCCAGCTCACCGTCGGGGTCGGACACTGAAGCTTTCTTT. Amino acids: CASSPSGSDTEAFF.

This clonotype appeared many times. The chain recombines TRBV30 with TRBJ2-3, with 7 bases fitting TRBD2. The germline V gene has CDR1 GTSNPN and CDR2 SVGIG (reference sequence). The CDR3 extends over 18 amino acids. J gave up 4 bases and V 0 bases, and 16 bases lay outside the gene matches. The CDR3 DNA reads as TGTGCCTGGAGTGTAGTTGGCTTGGTGGGAGGGTCCCCAGATACGCAGTATTTT. Translation gives CAWSVVGLVGGSPDTQYF.

This clonotype was seen ten or more times. J is TRBJ1-4 and V is TRBV30; unclear D gene. CDR3 length equals 11 residues. Germline-derived CDR1 and CDR2 are GTSNPN and SVGIG (reference sequence). Trimming pared 4 bases from V and 7 bases from J, leaving 7 bases between. The DNA for the CDR3 is TGTGCCTGGACGACAAGTGAAAAACTGTTTTTT. Protein: CAWTTSEKLFF.

This clonotype was seen more than once but under ten times. The CDR3 region is CAISPGTGGNSDNEQFF. The CDR3 DNA reads as TGTGCCATCAGCCCCGGGACAGGGGGCAATAGTGACAATGAGCAGTTCTTC. The chain couples TRBV10-3 to TRBJ2-1, with TRBD1 matching over 12 bases. V lost 6 bases and J lost 5; bases outside the gene matches: 11. Germline V gene lookup returns CDR1 ENHRY and CDR2 SYGVKD. This CDR3 is built from 17 residues.

For this clonotype: Germline is not matched at one junction end, which may reflect a read error. The chain employs TRBV6-1 and TRBJ1-5; D is perhaps TRBD1 (6 bases). CDR3 length: 13 amino acids. Germline-derived CDR1 and CDR2 are MNHNS and SASEGT. For the CDR3, the DNA is TGTGCCGGCAGTCAAGGGGGGAATCAGCCCCAGCATTTT. Protein product: CAGSQGGNQPQHF.

In this sample, this clonotype turned up once. A much larger clone is a single base away; this may be a read error. The rearrangement uses TRBV19 and TRBJ1-1; the D gene is possibly TRBD1 (5 bases). Germline assignment: CDR1 LNHDA and CDR2 SQIVND (reference sequence). The CDR3 has 14 residues. The V and J ends lost 10 bases and 6 bases respectively, with 21 bases between them. The CDR3 bases are TGTGCCACTAAGGGGATAAGCGGCTACGCTGAAGCTTTCTTT. Translated, it gives CATKGISGYAEAFF.

A few counts support this clonotype. The chain is built from TRBV7-6 and TRBJ2-1; 8 positions match TRBD1. V lost 2 bases, J lost 9 bases, and 9 bases stayed unmatched. This CDR3 is 15 amino acids long. Germline V lookup: CDR1 SGHVS, CDR2 FNYEAQ. The CDR3, as DNA: TGTGCCAGCAGCTTAACGGGACAGGTCGTAGGTGAGCAGTTCTTC. This translates into CASSLTGQVVGEQFF.

This clonotype was observed a handful of times. The chain uses TRBV29-1 and TRBJ2-6; D not certain. Germline CDR1 SQVTM, CDR2 ANQGSEA. The germline V and J ends were trimmed by 4 bases and 0 bases, with 4 bases remaining between them. This CDR3 comprises 13 residues. For the CDR3, the DNA is TGCAGCGTTGTTCCCTCTGGGGCCAACGTCCTGACTTTC. It specifies CSVVPSGANVLTF. The entire variable domain, with the rest obtained from reference TRBV29-1 and TRBJ2-6, is as follows: SAVISQKPSRDICQRGTSLTIQCQVDSQVTMMFWYRQQPGQSLTLIATANQGSEATYESGFVIDKFPISRPNLTFSTLTVSNMSPEDSSIYLCSVVPSGANVLTFGAGSRLTVL.

This clonotype was observed many times. The chain is built from TRBV12-3 or TRBV12-4 and TRBJ2-2; D is undetermined. The CDR3 has 14 amino acids. V lost 6 bases and J lost 1, with 9 bases in between. This chain's CDR3 is CASRQPGNTGELFF. CDR3 DNA: TGTGCCAGCAGGCAACCAGGGAACACCGGGGAGCTGTTTTTT.

On this clonotype: Possible read error: a much larger clone is one base away. The rearrangement joins TRBV5-6 to TRBJ1-5; D is unclear. This CDR3 is built from 15 residues. From germline, CDR1 is SGHDT and CDR2 YYEEEE. Here the CDR3 reads CASSLGLNSNRPQHF. CDR3 sequence (DNA): TGTGCCAGCAGCTTGGGCCTCAATAGCAATCGGCCCCAGCATTTT.

This clonotype has ten or more counts. This sequence joins TRBV7-9 and TRBJ1-4; tentative D call: TRBD1 (5 bases). This CDR3 has 15 amino acids. Germline values: CDR1 SEHNR, CDR2 FQNEAQ (reference sequence). Trimming cost V 2 bases and J 5 bases, with 12 bases left between them. The CDR3 region has the DNA TGTGCCAGCAGCTTAAGCGGGGGGACGAATGAAAAACTGTTTTTT. Amino acids: CASSLSGGTNEKLFF. Combining the CDR3 with reference TRBV7-9 and TRBJ1-4 gives the whole variable domain DTGVSQNPRHKITKRGQNVTFRCDPISEHNRLYWYRQTLGQGPEFLTYFQNEAQLEKSRLLSDRFSAERPKGSFSTLEIQRTEQGDSAMYLCASSLSGGTNEKLFFGSGTQLSVL.

Notes on this clonotype: A much larger clone lies a single base off, so this may be a read error. The chain couples TRBV3-1 to TRBJ2-5; 7 nucleotides line up with TRBD1. This CDR3 has 16 residues. Germline V gene lookup returns CDR1 LGHDT and CDR2 YNNKEL (reference sequence). After removal of 4 bases from V and 5 bases from J, the junction contained 13 bases not matched to a gene. CDR3 sequence: CASSRDRSGTVETQYF. CDR3 DNA sequence: TGTGCCAGCAGCCGAGATCGTTCCGGGACAGTGGAGACCCAGTACTTC.

This clonotype was seen more than once but under ten times. Given a much more abundant clone one base away, this may be a read error. V is TRBV18 and J is TRBJ1-1; D call uncertain. CDR1 KGHSH and CDR2 LQKENI come from the germline V gene. CDR3 length: 13 amino acids. CDR3 amino acids: CAISPSDSTEAFF. The CDR3, as DNA: TGTGCCATCTCACCATCGGACTCCACTGAAGCTTTCTTT.

The chain has TRBV11-2 and TRBJ2-7, with TRBD1 matching 7 bases. Trimming removed 3 bases from V and 2 bases from J; junction bases left unmatched: 7. Germline V lookup: CDR1 SGHAT, CDR2 FQNNGV. This CDR3 has 15 amino acids. The DNA of the CDR3 is TGTGCCAGCAGCTTGACTCAGGGGGTGACCTACGAGCAGTACTTC. This codes for CASSLTQGVTYEQYF.

The J gene is TRBJ1-6, the V gene TRBV10-2, with TRBD1 as a possible D gene (5 bases). The CDR3 runs to 17 residues. The V and J ends lost 6 bases and 7 bases respectively, with 22 bases between them. Germline CDR1 WSHSY, CDR2 SAAADI. Here the CDR3 DNA reads TGCGCCAGCAGGAATTTCAGGGACGTCGTAGGGAATTCACCCCTCCACTTT. This encodes CASRNFRDVVGNSPLHF.

This clonotype showed up just a few times. Just one base apart from a much larger clone, this may be a read error. In DNA form, the CDR3 reads TGTGCCAGCAGTTTAGGGGTCCGGCGCAGGGAGACCCAGTACTTC. Protein: CASSLGVRRRETQYF. The genes are TRBV12-3 or TRBV12-4 and TRBJ2-5; unclear D gene. CDR3 length equals 15 residues. The germline V and J ends were trimmed by 1 base and 5 bases, with 14 bases remaining between them.

This clonotype appeared many times. V usage is TRBV12-3 or TRBV12-4 and J usage is TRBJ2-5; 7 nucleotides align to TRBD1. The junction had 5 bases not matched to a gene; V was cut back by 5 bases and J by 5 bases. This CDR3 has 13 amino acids. CDR3 region: CASSDRVLETQYF. The CDR3 nucleotides are TGTGCCAGCAGTGACAGGGTTTTGGAGACCCAGTACTTC.

There are many counts of this clonotype. The chain has TRBV27 and TRBJ2-3; D gene uncertain. This CDR3 is built from 13 residues. Germline CDR1 MNHEY, CDR2 SMNVEV (reference sequence). Trimming shortened V by 6 bases and J by 5 bases, and 12 bases separated the two germline ends. The CDR3 loop reads CASRTTSGDTQYF. CDR3 coding DNA: TGTGCCAGCAGAACTACCTCTGGAGATACGCAGTATTTT.

The chain uses TRBV24-1 and TRBJ1-1, with D perhaps TRBD1 (5 bases). CDR1 is KGHDR and CDR2 is SFDVKD in the germline V gene. CDR3 length: 14 amino acids. Deletions cut 9 bases from V and 1 base from J, with 14 bases between. In DNA form, the CDR3 reads TGTGCCACCCCGAGGGGACTCAGGAACACTGAAGCTTTCTTT. The encoded protein is CATPRGLRNTEAFF.

This clonotype was observed a handful of times. V and J are TRBV18 and TRBJ2-7, with D unresolved. Germline CDR1 and CDR2: KGHSH and LQKENI. Trimming pared 2 bases from V and 6 bases from J, leaving 11 bases between. The CDR3 length is 13 residues. CDR3 bases: TGTGCCAGCTCACCAGAGACCCAGCTCGAGCAGTACTTC. Translation gives CASSPETQLEQYF.

This chain joins TRBV11-2 and TRBJ2-4, with D possibly being TRBD2 (5 bases). The CDR3 extends over 15 amino acids. Germline-derived CDR1 and CDR2 are SGHAT and FQNNGV. V gave up 6 bases and J gave up 0 bases, with 12 bases separating them. The CDR3 protein is CASRTFRGAKNIQYF. The CDR3 nucleotides read TGTGCCAGCAGAACGTTTCGGGGAGCCAAAAACATTCAGTACTTC.

V and J are TRBV20-1 and TRBJ1-3; 8 bases line up with TRBD1. The CDR3 loop spans 15 amino acids. Germline-derived CDR1 and CDR2 are DFQATT and SNEGSKA (reference sequence). Losses at the gene ends were 3 bases for V and 0 bases for J; bases not matched to a gene: 4. CDR3 amino acids: CSARQGARSGNTIYF. The CDR3 bases are TGCAGTGCTAGGCAGGGGGCGCGCTCTGGAAACACCATATATTTT.

Ten or more counts support this clonotype. The rearrangement uses TRBV5-1 and TRBJ2-5; TRBD1 matches at 9 bases. CDR3 length: 13 residues. J gave up 4 bases and V 5 bases, and 3 bases lay outside the gene matches. Germline CDR1 and CDR2: SGHRS and YFSETQ. CDR3 coding DNA: TGCGCCAGCAGGGACAGGGGAGGAGAGACCCAGTACTTC. Its translation is CASRDRGGETQYF.